This passage covers 14 T cell receptor beta chains from one sample sequenced in a study of post-analysis software for immune sequencing data. The TCR beta cDNA libraries contained unique molecular identifiers. TCRdb re-called the PCR reads through MiXCR, storing one row per CDR3 protein. The data contain hundreds of thousands of distinct CDR3 sequences, 30% of them singletons. Study results and caveats: In patients, TRBV5-6, TRBV5-1 and TRBV20-1 belonged to about five TRBV segments found more frequently than in controls.

What these receptors recognize is not known. The specimen sequenced was blood. The source of these receptors is a girl under 18 with multiple sclerosis.

The V and J genes are TRBV7-8 and TRBJ2-2; the D is unclear. The CDR3 runs 16 residues. V lost 5 bases and J 1 base, leaving 14 bases between the germline ends. Germline CDR1 is SGHVS and CDR2 is FQNEAQ. CDR3 DNA: TGTGCCAGCAGCGCGTGGCAAGACCGGAACACCGGGGAGCTGTTTTTT. Translation gives CASSAWQDRNTGELFF.

This clonotype occurred a few times. The chain employs TRBV12-3 or TRBV12-4 and TRBJ1-1; no reliable D call. The length of the CDR3 is 13 residues. Trimming took 3 bases from V and 4 from J, leaving 9 bases between them. The CDR3 DNA sequence: TGTGCCAGCAGTTTTTGGGAAGGCACTGAAGCTTTCTTT. Translation: CASSFWEGTEAFF.

The chain links TRBV11-2 to TRBJ2-5, with a weak D call TRBD2 (6 bases). CDR1 is SGHAT, CDR2 FQNNGV, per germline. This CDR3 comprises 12 residues. V was pared by 0 bases and J by 7 bases, with 6 bases between. This CDR3 reads CASSLERGTQYF. CDR3 DNA: TGTGCCAGCAGCTTAGAGCGGGGGACCCAGTACTTC. Drawing the rest from reference TRBV11-2 and TRBJ2-5, the complete variable domain is EAGVAQSPRYKIIEKRQSVAFWCNPISGHATLYWYQQILGQGPKLLIQFQNNGVVDDSQLPKDRFSAERLKGVDSTLKIQPAKLEDSAVYLCASSLERGTQYFGPGTRLLVL.

For this clonotype: One junction end disagrees with the germline gene, perhaps due to a read error. The chain employs TRBV29-1 and TRBJ2-4, with D unclear. The J call may be wrong; the DNA end is better matched by TRBJ2-7. The CDR3 sequence is 12 residues long. Looked up from germline, CDR1 is SQVTM and CDR2 is ANQGSEA. CDR3 DNA: TGCAGTGTTCTAACGAACTCCTGCGAGCAGTACTTC. Protein sequence: CSVLTNSCEQYF.

This clonotype was picked up a small number of times. The chain uses TRBV7-2 and TRBJ2-3; TRBD2 aligns across 9 bases. The CDR3 covers 19 residues. Looked up from germline, CDR1 is SGHTA and CDR2 is FQGNSA. V dropped 6 bases and J dropped 2; count of bases not matched to a gene: 18. CDR3 DNA sequence: TGTGCCAGCAGTTTTAGATGGGGGGGCAGGACTAGCGACACAGATACGCAGTATTTT. This encodes CASSFRWGGRTSDTDTQYF. Using reference TRBV7-2 and TRBJ2-3 for the parts outside the CDR3, the full variable domain is GAGVSQSPSNKVTEKGKDVELRCDPISGHTALYWYRQSLGQGLEFLIYFQGNSAPDKSGLPSDRFSAERTGGSVSTLTIQRTQQEDSAVYLCASSFRWGGRTSDTDTQYFGPGTRLTVL.

This clonotype occurred many times. The rearrangement uses TRBV6-6 and TRBJ1-2, with 7 bases matching TRBD1. The germline V gene encodes CDR1 MNHNY and CDR2 SVGAGI (reference sequence). The CDR3 loop spans 13 amino acids. V shed 6 bases and J 8 bases; nucleotides not matched to a gene: 9. CDR3 in amino acids: CASRIRDRNGYTF. The CDR3 DNA reads TGTGCCAGCAGAATCCGGGACAGAAACGGCTACACCTTC.

This clonotype was counted between two and nine times. The chain combines TRBV6-6 with TRBJ2-1; TRBD2 matches at 12 bases. V gave up 4 bases and J gave up 8 bases; unmatched junction bases: 3. CDR1 and CDR2 from the germline V gene are MNHNY and SVGAGI (reference sequence). The CDR3 totals 14 residues. For the CDR3, the DNA is TGTGCCAGCAGTTTACTAGCGGGGGGTCATGAGCAGTTCTTC. It yields the protein CASSLLAGGHEQFF.

CDR3 residues: CAIGTSGRATNEQFF. The CDR3 coding sequence is TGTGCCATCGGGACTAGCGGGAGGGCCACCAATGAGCAGTTCTTC. This chain links TRBV10-3 with TRBJ2-1; 16 nucleotides agree with TRBD2. CDR1 and CDR2 (germline): ENHRY, SYGVKD. The length of the CDR3 is 15 residues. V lost 8 bases, J lost 6 bases, and 4 bases stayed unmatched.

The chain combines TRBV4-2 with TRBJ2-3; 7 nucleotides agree with TRBD1. The ends lost 0 bases at V and 4 bases at J; junction bases unmatched: 7. The CDR3 runs 16 residues. Germline loops: CDR1 LGHNA, CDR2 YNFKEQ. CDR3 sequence reads: CASSQDPQGVSDTQYF. The CDR3 DNA follows: TGTGCCAGCAGCCAAGATCCCCAGGGGGTATCAGATACGCAGTATTTT.

This clonotype was recorded at least ten times. The chain links TRBV7-8 to TRBJ2-3, with TRBD2 matching over 14 bases. Per the germline V gene, CDR1 is SGHVS and CDR2 is FQNEAQ. V shed 0 bases and J 11 bases; nucleotides not matched to a gene: 13. This CDR3 is built from 18 residues. CDR3 DNA: TGTGCCAGCAGCTTAGCGGGGACTAGCGGGAGCTCGGCCCGGGGGCAGTATTTT. Encoded protein: CASSLAGTSGSSARGQYF.

This clonotype was seen more than once but under ten times. This chain joins TRBV14 and TRBJ2-1; 10 bases are a match to TRBD1. Germline values: CDR1 SGHDN, CDR2 FVKESK. The CDR3 loop spans 16 amino acids. Losses at the gene ends were 2 bases for V and 7 bases for J; bases not matched to a gene: 8. As DNA, the CDR3 is TGTGCCAGCAGCCAACTCGACAGGGGGCAAGGTAATGAGCAGTTCTTC. This codes for CASSQLDRGQGNEQFF. The variable domain in full, completed from reference TRBV14 and TRBJ2-1, reads EAGVTQFPSHSVIEKGQTVTLRCDPISGHDNLYWYRRVMGKEIKFLLHFVKESKQDESGMPNNRFLAERTGGTYSTLKVQPAELEDSGVYFCASSQLDRGQGNEQFFGPGTRLTVL.

At least ten counts were recorded for this clonotype. The CDR3 spells CASSLVAGDEQYF. The CDR3 DNA reads as TGTGCCAGCAGCTTAGTGGCGGGGGACGAGCAGTACTTC. The rearrangement uses TRBV7-2 and TRBJ2-7, with TRBD2 matching 7 bases. This CDR3 is built from 13 residues. Germline trimming cut 1 base from V and 5 bases from J; bases unmatched to any gene: 2. Germline V CDR1 and CDR2: SGHTA, FQGNSA.

The J gene is TRBJ2-3, the V gene TRBV20-1, with D tentatively TRBD1 (6 bases). With 1 base removed from V and 5 bases from J, the gap between germline ends came to 13 bases. Looked up from germline, CDR1 is DFQATT and CDR2 is SNEGSKA (reference sequence). The CDR3 has 14 amino acids. The CDR3 DNA sequence: TGCAGTGCTAGAGTAGTGACAGGCAGAGATACGCAGTATTTT. Translating it yields CSARVVTGRDTQYF.

Ten or more counts support this clonotype. The rearrangement uses TRBV29-1 and TRBJ2-1; 11 bases match TRBD2. The CDR3 extends over 16 amino acids. Germline lookup yields CDR1 SQVTM and CDR2 ANQGSEA. V lost 6 bases and J lost 8; bases outside the gene matches: 15. In nucleotides, the CDR3 is TGCAGCGTCAAGGGGCGAACTAGCGGGGGTAGGGATGAGCAGTTCTTC. It encodes CSVKGRTSGGRDEQFF.